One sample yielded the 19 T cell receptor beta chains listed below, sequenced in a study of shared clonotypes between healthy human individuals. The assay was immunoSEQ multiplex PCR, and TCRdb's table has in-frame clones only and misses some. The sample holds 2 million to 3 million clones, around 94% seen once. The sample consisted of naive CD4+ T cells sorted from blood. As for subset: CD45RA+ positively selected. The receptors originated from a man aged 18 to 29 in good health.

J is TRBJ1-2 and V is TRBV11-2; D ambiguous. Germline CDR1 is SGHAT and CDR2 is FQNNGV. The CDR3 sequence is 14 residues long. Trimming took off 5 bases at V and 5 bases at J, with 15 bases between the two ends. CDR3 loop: CASSPQRLAYGYTF. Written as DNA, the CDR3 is TGTGCCAGCAGCCCCCAACGACTAGCATATGGCTACACCTTC. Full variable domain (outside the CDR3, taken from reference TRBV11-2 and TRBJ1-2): EAGVAQSPRYKIIEKRQSVAFWCNPISGHATLYWYQQILGQGPKLLIQFQNNGVVDDSQLPKDRFSAERLKGVDSTLKIQPAKLEDSAVYLCASSPQRLAYGYTFGSGTRLTVV.

CDR3 residues: CASSLGTHLDSPLHF. The CDR3 bases are TGTGCCAGCAGCTTGGGGACGCACCTCGATTCACCCCTCCACTTT. The chain employs TRBV5-6 and TRBJ1-6; D ambiguous. V lost 0 bases and J lost 8, with 12 bases in between. The CDR3 covers 15 residues. The germline CDR1 and CDR2 sequences are SGHDT and YYEEEE.

This CDR3 is CASSPLGRDEQYF. The CDR3 DNA sequence: TGTGCCAGCAGTCCCTTGGGGAGGGACGAGCAGTACTTC. The chain links TRBV27 to TRBJ2-7; TRBD2 aligns across 7 bases. CDR1 and CDR2 (germline): MNHEY, SMNVEV (reference sequence). J gave up 5 bases and V 5 bases, and 6 bases lay outside the gene matches. This CDR3 comprises 13 residues.

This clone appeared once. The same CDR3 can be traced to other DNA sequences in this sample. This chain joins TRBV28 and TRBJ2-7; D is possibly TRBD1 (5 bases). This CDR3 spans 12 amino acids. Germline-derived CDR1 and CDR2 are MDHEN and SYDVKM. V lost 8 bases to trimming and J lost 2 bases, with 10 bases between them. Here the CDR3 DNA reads TGTGCCAGCTCAGGGCTTCCCTACGAGCAGTACTTC. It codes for CASSGLPYEQYF.

CDR3 region: CASSKTWGNEKLFF. In nucleotides, the CDR3 is TGTGCCAGTAGTAAGACCTGGGGCAATGAAAAACTGTTTTTT. The chain employs TRBV19 and TRBJ1-4, with D maybe TRBD1 (5 bases). Per germline, CDR1 LNHDA and CDR2 SQIVND (reference sequence). This CDR3 region has 14 residues. The V end lost 4 bases, the J end lost 5 bases, and 11 bases lay between the germline ends. Full variable domain (missing parts from reference TRBV19 and TRBJ1-4): DGGITQSPKYLFRKEGQNVTLSCEQNLNHDAMYWYRQDPGQGLRLIYYSQIVNDFQKGDIAEGYSVSREKKESFPLTVTSAQKNPTAFYLCASSKTWGNEKLFFGSGTQLSVL.

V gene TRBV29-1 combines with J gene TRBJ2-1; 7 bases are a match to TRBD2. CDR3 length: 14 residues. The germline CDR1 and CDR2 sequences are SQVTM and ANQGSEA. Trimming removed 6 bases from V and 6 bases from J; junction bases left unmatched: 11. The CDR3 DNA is TGCAGCGTGGCAAGGACTAGAGAGGGCAATGAGCAGTTCTTC. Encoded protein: CSVARTREGNEQFF.

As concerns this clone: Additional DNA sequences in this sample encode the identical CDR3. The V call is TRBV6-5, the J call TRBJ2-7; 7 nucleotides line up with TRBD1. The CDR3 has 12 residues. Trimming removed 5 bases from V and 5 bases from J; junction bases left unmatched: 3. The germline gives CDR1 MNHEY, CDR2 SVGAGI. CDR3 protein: CASSRQGHEQYF. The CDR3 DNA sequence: TGTGCCAGCAGTCGACAGGGCCACGAGCAGTACTTC.

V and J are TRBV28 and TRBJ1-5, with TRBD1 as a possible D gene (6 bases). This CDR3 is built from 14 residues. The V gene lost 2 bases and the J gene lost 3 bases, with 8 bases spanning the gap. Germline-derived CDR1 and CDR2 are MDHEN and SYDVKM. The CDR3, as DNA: TGTGCCAGCAGTTTAACAGGGCACAATCAGCCCCAGCATTTT. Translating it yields CASSLTGHNQPQHF.

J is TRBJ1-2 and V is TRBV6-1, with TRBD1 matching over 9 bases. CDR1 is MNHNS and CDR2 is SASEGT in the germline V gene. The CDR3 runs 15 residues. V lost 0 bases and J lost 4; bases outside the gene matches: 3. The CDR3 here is CASSEARTGVYGYTF. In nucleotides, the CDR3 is TGTGCCAGCAGTGAAGCTCGGACAGGGGTCTATGGCTACACCTTC.

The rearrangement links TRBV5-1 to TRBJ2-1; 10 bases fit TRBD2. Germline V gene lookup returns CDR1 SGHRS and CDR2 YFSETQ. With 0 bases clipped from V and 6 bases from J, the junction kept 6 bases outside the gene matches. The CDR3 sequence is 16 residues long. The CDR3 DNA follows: TGCGCCAGCAGCTTGGCCCGCCTAGCGGGAGTCAATGAGCAGTTCTTC. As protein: CASSLARLAGVNEQFF.

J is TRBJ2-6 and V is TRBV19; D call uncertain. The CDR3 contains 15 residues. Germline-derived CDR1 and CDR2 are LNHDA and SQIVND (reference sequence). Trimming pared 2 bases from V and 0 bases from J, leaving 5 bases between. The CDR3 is CASSIRNSGANVLTF. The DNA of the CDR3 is TGTGCCAGTAGTATAAGGAACTCTGGGGCCAACGTCCTGACTTTC.

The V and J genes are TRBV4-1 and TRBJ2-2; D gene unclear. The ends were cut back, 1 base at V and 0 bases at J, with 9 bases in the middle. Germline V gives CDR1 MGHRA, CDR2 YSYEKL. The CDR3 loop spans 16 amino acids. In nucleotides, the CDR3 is TGCGCCAGCAGCCAAGGTACAATGACGAACACCGGGGAGCTGTTTTTT. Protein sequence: CASSQGTMTNTGELFF.

Written as DNA, the CDR3 is TGTGCCAGCAGTGATGGTAGGATTACTAATTCACCCCTCCACTTT. Residues: CASSDGRITNSPLHF. This sequence joins TRBV25-1 and TRBJ1-6; D ambiguous. The CDR3 spans 15 residues. Trimming pared 3 bases from V and 6 bases from J, leaving 12 bases between. Germline V gene sequence: CDR1 MGHDK, CDR2 SYGVNS.

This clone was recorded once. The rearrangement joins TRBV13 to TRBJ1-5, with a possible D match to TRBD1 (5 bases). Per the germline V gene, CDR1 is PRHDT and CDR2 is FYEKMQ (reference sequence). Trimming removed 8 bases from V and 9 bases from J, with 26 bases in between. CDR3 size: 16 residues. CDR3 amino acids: CASQSGPNIQGPPQHF. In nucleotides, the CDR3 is TGTGCCAGCCAATCCGGGCCAAACATTCAGGGTCCGCCCCAGCATTTT.

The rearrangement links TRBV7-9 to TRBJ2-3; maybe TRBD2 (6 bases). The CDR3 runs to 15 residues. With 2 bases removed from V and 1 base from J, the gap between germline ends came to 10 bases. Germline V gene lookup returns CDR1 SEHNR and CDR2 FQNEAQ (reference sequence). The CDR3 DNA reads TGTGCCAGCAGCTTACAGGCTAGCGGCACAGATACGCAGTATTTT. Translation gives CASSLQASGTDTQYF.

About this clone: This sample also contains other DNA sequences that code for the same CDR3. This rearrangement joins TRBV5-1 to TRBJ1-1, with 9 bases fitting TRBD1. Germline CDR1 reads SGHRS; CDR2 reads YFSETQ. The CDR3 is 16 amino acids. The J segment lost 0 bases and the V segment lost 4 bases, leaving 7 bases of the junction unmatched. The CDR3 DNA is TGCGCCAGCAGCCCGGGACAGGGTGGGATGAACACTGAAGCTTTCTTT. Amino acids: CASSPGQGGMNTEAFF.

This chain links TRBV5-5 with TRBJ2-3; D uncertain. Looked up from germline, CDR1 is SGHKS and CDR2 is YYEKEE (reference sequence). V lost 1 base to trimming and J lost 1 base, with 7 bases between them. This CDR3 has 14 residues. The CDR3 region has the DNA TGTGCCAGCAGCTTGCAAACAGGCACAGATACGCAGTATTTT. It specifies CASSLQTGTDTQYF.

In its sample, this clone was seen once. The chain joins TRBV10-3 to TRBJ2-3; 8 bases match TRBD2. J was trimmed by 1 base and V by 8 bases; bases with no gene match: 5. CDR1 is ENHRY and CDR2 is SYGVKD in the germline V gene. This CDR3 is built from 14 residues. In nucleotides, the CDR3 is TGTGCCATCGGGCCAGCGGGGGGCACAGATACGCAGTATTTT. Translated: CAIGPAGGTDTQYF.

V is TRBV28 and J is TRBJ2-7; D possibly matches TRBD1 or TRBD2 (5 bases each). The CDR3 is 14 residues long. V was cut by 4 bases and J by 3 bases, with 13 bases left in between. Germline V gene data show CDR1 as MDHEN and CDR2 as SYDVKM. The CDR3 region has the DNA TGTGCCAGCAGTTCCATAGAGGGGCTCTACGAGCAGTACTTC. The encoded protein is CASSSIEGLYEQYF.